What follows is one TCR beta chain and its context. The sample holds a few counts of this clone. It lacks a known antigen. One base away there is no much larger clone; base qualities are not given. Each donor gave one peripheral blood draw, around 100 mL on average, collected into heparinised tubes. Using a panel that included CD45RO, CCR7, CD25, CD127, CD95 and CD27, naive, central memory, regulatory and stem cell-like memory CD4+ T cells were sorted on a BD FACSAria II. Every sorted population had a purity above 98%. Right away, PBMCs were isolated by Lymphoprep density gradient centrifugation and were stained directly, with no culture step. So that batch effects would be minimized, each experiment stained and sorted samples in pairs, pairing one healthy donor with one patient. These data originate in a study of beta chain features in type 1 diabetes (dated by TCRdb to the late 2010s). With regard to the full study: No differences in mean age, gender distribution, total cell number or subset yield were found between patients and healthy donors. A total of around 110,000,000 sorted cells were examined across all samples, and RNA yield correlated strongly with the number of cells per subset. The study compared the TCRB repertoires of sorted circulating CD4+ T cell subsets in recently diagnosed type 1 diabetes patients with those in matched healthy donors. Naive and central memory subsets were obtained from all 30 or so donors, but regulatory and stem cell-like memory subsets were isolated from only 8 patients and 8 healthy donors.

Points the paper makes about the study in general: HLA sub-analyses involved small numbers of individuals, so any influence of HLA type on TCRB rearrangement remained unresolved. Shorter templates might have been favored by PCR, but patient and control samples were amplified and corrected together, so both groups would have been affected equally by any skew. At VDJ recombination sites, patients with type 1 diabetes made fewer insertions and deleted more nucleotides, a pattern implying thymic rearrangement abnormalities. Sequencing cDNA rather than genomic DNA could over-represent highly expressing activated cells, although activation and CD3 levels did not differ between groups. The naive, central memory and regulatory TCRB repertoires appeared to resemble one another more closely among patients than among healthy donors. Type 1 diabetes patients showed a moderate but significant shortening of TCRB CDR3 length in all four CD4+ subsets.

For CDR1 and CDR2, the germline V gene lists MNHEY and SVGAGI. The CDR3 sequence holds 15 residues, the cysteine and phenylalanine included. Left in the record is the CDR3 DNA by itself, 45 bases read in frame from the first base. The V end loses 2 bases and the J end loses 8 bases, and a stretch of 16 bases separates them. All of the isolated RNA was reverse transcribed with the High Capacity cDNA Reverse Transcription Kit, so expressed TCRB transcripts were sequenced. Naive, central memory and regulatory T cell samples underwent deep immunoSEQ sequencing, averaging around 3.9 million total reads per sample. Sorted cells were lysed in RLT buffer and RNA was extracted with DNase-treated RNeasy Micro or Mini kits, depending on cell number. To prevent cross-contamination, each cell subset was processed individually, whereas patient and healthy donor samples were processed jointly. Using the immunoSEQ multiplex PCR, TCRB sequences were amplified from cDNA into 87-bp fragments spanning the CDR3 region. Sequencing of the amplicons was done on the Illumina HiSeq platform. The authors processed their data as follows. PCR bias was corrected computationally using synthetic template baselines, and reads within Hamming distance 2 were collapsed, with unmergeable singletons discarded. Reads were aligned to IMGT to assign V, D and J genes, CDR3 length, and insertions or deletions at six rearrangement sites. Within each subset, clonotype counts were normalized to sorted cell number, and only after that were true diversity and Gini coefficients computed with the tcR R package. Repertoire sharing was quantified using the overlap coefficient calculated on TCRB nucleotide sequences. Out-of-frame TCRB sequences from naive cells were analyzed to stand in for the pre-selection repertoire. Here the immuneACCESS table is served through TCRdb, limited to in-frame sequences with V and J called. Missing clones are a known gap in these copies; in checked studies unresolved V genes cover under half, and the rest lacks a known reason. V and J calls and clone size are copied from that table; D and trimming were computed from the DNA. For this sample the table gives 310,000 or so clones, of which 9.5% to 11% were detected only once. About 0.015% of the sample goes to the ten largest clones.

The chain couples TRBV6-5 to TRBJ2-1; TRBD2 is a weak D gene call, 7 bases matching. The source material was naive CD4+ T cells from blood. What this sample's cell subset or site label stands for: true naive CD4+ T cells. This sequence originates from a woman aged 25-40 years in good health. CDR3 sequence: CASSYGGEGGHEQFF. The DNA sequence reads TGTGCCAGCAGTTACGGGGGGGAGGGGGGCCATGAGCAGTTCTTC.